Described below is a single T cell receptor (beta chain) sequence and its context. Its specificity is not known. The CDR3 has 17 amino acids. The germline V gene encodes CDR1 DFQATT and CDR2 SNEGSKA (reference sequence). The data derive from a study of T cells expressing NK-cell markers. General study points: Each of over 5 donors carried dominant NKG2C+ clonotypes accounting for about 1.0-8% of CD8+ T cells. A handful of donors showed these clonotypes also leading the CD3+CD56-NKG2C+ fraction.

From its re-call of the 5' RACE reads, TCRdb lists each CDR3 protein once, without DNA. This specimen shows some 600,000 distinct CDR3 sequences; the ten leading clones hold roughly 3.4%. The specimen was blood T cells: a sorted CD56 or NKG2C T cell subset, CD4+ or CD8+ T cells, or bulk PBMC T cells (not recorded which). This TCR came from a man younger than 30 in good health. The chain recombines TRBV20-1 with TRBJ1-5; TCRdb's D call of TRBD1 is untestable without DNA. The CDR3 spells CSARRAQGADINQPQHF.